This TCR beta chain is drawn from a study of control samples from healthy donors and cancer patients. This clone was seen once. This CDR3 spans 17 amino acids. The germline V gene encodes CDR1 LGHNA and CDR2 YSLEER. The V end was cut by 0 bases, the J end by 0 bases, with 14 bases between. Data came from immunoSEQ multiplex PCR; TCRdb stores just in-frame clones and leaves some out. The sample has about 140,000 clones, 88% seen once. The TCR was taken from a man between 18 and 35 years old in good health. Sequenced: blood. V and J are TRBV4-3 and TRBJ2-5; D tentatively fits TRBD1 or TRBD2 (6 bases each). The CDR3 DNA reads TGCGCCAGCAGCCAAGATCTCTCGGGGGCGTACCAAGAGACCCAGTACTTC. It yields the protein CASSQDLSGAYQETQYF.